This passage covers 22 T cell receptor beta chains from one sample sequenced in a study of cytomegalovirus exposure and HLA in healthy donors. PCR primers comprised 60 Vbeta and 13 Jbeta primers. Sequencing was performed with immunoSEQ multiplex PCR; in TCRdb, only in-frame clones are kept and a portion is missing. The sample yields some 85,000 clones, approximately 78% seen once. The sequencing input was PBMCs. The receptors derive from a woman in her 40s in good health and CMV-seropositive.

This clone was seen only once. The chain joins TRBV27 to TRBJ2-3, with TRBD2 identical over 8 bases. Germline V CDR1 and CDR2: MNHEY, SMNVEV (reference sequence). The CDR3 sequence is 20 residues long. Trimming took 1 base from V and 5 from J; bases not matched to a gene: 20. CDR3 sequence (DNA): TGTGCCAGCAGTTTATTGGGGACAACCGGGACTAGTTCCCTCCTAGATACGCAGTATTTT. It encodes CASSLLGTTGTSSLLDTQYF.

This clone was found a few times. The chain combines TRBV5-4 with TRBJ1-2; TRBD1 is a possible D gene (5 bases). Germline CDR1 SGHNT, CDR2 YYREEE (reference sequence). Trimming took off 4 bases at V and 4 bases at J, with 17 bases between the two ends. CDR3 size: 15 residues. This CDR3 reads CASSPGGGILYGYTF. The CDR3 DNA reads TGTGCCAGCAGCCCTGGGGGGGGAATCCTCTATGGCTACACCTTC.

Notes on this clone: Other DNA sequences in this sample translate to the same CDR3. The chain uses TRBV10-3 and TRBJ2-2; D gene ambiguous. Germline assignment: CDR1 ENHRY and CDR2 SYGVKD. The CDR3 has 12 residues. The germline V and J ends were trimmed by 6 bases and 3 bases, with 5 bases remaining between them. This chain's CDR3 is CAIRGDTGELFF. CDR3 DNA sequence: TGTGCCATCAGGGGCGACACCGGGGAGCTGTTTTTT.

The rearrangement links TRBV6-1 to TRBJ2-5; tentative D call: TRBD1 (6 bases). V was shortened by 7 bases and J by 7 bases, with 22 bases between the two germline ends. Germline V gene sequence: CDR1 MNHNS, CDR2 SASEGT. The CDR3 length is 15 residues. The chain's CDR3 is CASTENPQGQRTQYF. The DNA of the CDR3 is TGTGCCAGCACCGAAAACCCACAGGGCCAGAGGACCCAGTACTTC.

The chain uses TRBV11-3 and TRBJ2-1, with 9 nucleotides matching TRBD1. The CDR3 totals 14 residues. Germline CDR1 and CDR2: SGHNT and YENEEA. The V and J ends lost 4 bases and 7 bases, in that order; junction bases with no gene match: 5. In DNA form, the CDR3 reads TGTGCCAGCAGCTCACAGGGGGCGCATAATGAGCAGTTCTTC. Protein sequence: CASSSQGAHNEQFF.

The V gene is TRBV28, the J gene TRBJ1-2; 9 nucleotides align to TRBD1. The germline V gene has CDR1 MDHEN and CDR2 SYDVKM. This CDR3 spans 15 amino acids. With V trimmed by 2 bases and J by 2 bases, 3 bases remained unmatched. In DNA, the CDR3 is TGTGCCAGCAGTTTACGGGGACAGGGAAACTATGGCTACACCTTC. Translation: CASSLRGQGNYGYTF.

This chain links TRBV29-1 with TRBJ1-1, with 7 positions matching TRBD1. The length of the CDR3 is 12 residues. J was trimmed by 3 bases and V by 8 bases; bases with no gene match: 6. CDR1 is SQVTM, CDR2 ANQGSEA, per germline. The CDR3 reads CSIGQDYTEAFF. CDR3 sequence (DNA): TGCAGCATCGGACAGGATTACACTGAAGCTTTCTTT.

Within the sample, this clone is medium-sized. This rearrangement joins TRBV14 to TRBJ2-1; possible D gene TRBD1, 5 bases. V was cut by 7 bases and J by 1 base, with 8 bases left in between. The CDR3 extends over 13 amino acids. The germline V gene encodes CDR1 SGHDN and CDR2 FVKESK. Here the CDR3 DNA reads TGTGCCAGCATGGGGCAGTCCTACAATGAGCAGTTCTTC. It encodes CASMGQSYNEQFF.

The chain uses TRBV4-3 and TRBJ2-5; 14 positions match TRBD2. V lost 1 base and J lost 4; bases outside the gene matches: 11. Germline V gene data show CDR1 as LGHNA and CDR2 as YSLEER. This CDR3 contains 19 residues. For the CDR3, the DNA is TGCGCCAGCAGCCAAGGGTTTTCCGGACTAGCGGGAGGAGGAGAGACCCAGTACTTC. Translation gives CASSQGFSGLAGGGETQYF.

This clone turned up a few times. V usage is TRBV7-3 and J usage is TRBJ2-1, with 7 bases identical to TRBD2. Germline CDR1 SGHTA, CDR2 FQGTGA. V lost 2 bases, J lost 5 bases, and 3 bases stayed unmatched. The CDR3 consists of 14 residues. DNA for the CDR3: TGTGCCAGCAGCTTACTAGCGGAAAACAATGAGCAGTTCTTC. Translation gives CASSLLAENNEQFF.

This clone was seen only a few times. The chain has TRBV6-6 and TRBJ2-7; TRBD1 is a possible D gene (6 bases). CDR1 MNHNY and CDR2 SVGAGI come from the germline V gene (reference sequence). Trimming left V 6 bases short and J 3 bases short, with 12 bases between. This CDR3 has 13 residues. CDR3 DNA sequence: TGTGCCAGCAGCCGGGACAACCACTACGAGCAGTACTTC. This sequence encodes CASSRDNHYEQYF.

The chain recombines TRBV6-6 with TRBJ2-5; perhaps TRBD2 as D (6 bases). Matching the DNA end better, TRBJ2-7 makes the J call doubtful. In germline, CDR1 is MNHNY, CDR2 SVGAGI (reference sequence). The CDR3 is made up of 15 amino acids. The CDR3 here is CATTSTGDNSYEQYF. The CDR3 bases are TGTGCCACTACCTCTACGGGAGATAACTCCTACGAGCAGTACTTC.

CDR3 in amino acids: CASSLAGDTEAFF. Here the CDR3 DNA reads TGCGCCAGCAGCTTGGCGGGGGATACTGAAGCTTTCTTT. This chain links TRBV5-1 with TRBJ1-1, with TRBD1 as a possible D gene (5 bases). This CDR3 is built from 13 residues. From germline, CDR1 is SGHRS and CDR2 YFSETQ. The V gene lost 0 bases and the J gene lost 5 bases, with 8 bases spanning the gap.

In its sample, this clone was seen once. This sequence joins TRBV11-2 and TRBJ1-2, with a possible D match to TRBD1 (5 bases). Germline-derived CDR1 and CDR2 are SGHAT and FQNNGV. The CDR3 runs to 15 residues. V was cut by 1 base and J by 0 bases, with 9 bases left in between. CDR3 nucleotide sequence: TGTGCCAGCAGCTTAGCCCCAGGGCCTAACTATGGCTACACCTTC. It translates to CASSLAPGPNYGYTF.

The V call is TRBV19, the J call TRBJ2-7; maybe TRBD1 (6 bases). V shed 1 base and J shed 5 bases, with 12 bases lying between them. Germline V gene sequence: CDR1 LNHDA, CDR2 SQIVND (reference sequence). The CDR3 has 14 amino acids. CDR3: CASSIGQGYDEQYF. In DNA, the CDR3 is TGTGCCAGTAGTATAGGGCAGGGGTACGACGAGCAGTACTTC.

The chain employs TRBV13 and TRBJ1-1; D unclear. Between the trimmed V and J ends, which lost 5 bases and 0 bases, there was a span of 10 bases. The CDR3 is made up of 14 amino acids. Germline V CDR1 and CDR2: PRHDT, FYEKMQ (reference sequence). The CDR3 nucleotides read TGTGCCAGCAGCCCTGGAGGGATGAACACTGAAGCTTTCTTT. Translated: CASSPGGMNTEAFF. Combining the CDR3 with reference TRBV13 and TRBJ1-1 gives the whole variable domain AAGVIQSPRHLIKEKRETATLKCYPIPRHDTVYWYQQGPGQDPQFLISFYEKMQSDKGSIPDRFSAQQFSDYHSELNMSSLELGDSALYFCASSPGGMNTEAFFGQGTRLTVV.

The chain is built from TRBV19 and TRBJ1-2; no reliable D call. V was cut by 3 bases and J by 6 bases, with 5 bases left in between. The CDR3 is 11 residues long. Germline V gives CDR1 LNHDA, CDR2 SQIVND (reference sequence). The CDR3 sequence: CASSIEDGYTF. Written as DNA, the CDR3 is TGTGCCAGTAGTATTGAGGATGGCTACACCTTC. The variable domain in full, with the rest retrieved from reference TRBV19 and TRBJ1-2, is DGGITQSPKYLFRKEGQNVTLSCEQNLNHDAMYWYRQDPGQGLRLIYYSQIVNDFQKGDIAEGYSVSREKKESFPLTVTSAQKNPTAFYLCASSIEDGYTFGSGTRLTVV.

The V gene is TRBV7-3, the J gene TRBJ2-5, with 11 bases fitting TRBD2. Germline CDR1 and CDR2: SGHTA and FQGTGA. The CDR3 length is 14 residues. With 2 bases clipped from V and 11 bases from J, the junction kept 7 bases outside the gene matches. CDR3 DNA sequence: TGTGCCAGCAGCTTAGGGACTAGCGGTCTGGAGCAGTACTTC. Translation gives CASSLGTSGLEQYF.

The chain carries TRBV7-9 and TRBJ2-3; 12 bases map to TRBD2. Germline CDR1 is SEHNR and CDR2 is FQNEAQ (reference sequence). Unmatched junction bases numbered 2, after V lost 4 bases and J lost 3 bases. There are 15 residues in the CDR3. DNA of the CDR3: TGTGCCAGCAGCTCGACTAGCGGGAGAACAGATACGCAGTATTTT. This translates into CASSSTSGRTDTQYF.

V usage is TRBV7-9 and J usage is TRBJ2-5; no reliable D call. The V and J ends lost 3 bases and 4 bases respectively, with 12 bases between them. The germline CDR1 and CDR2 sequences are SEHNR and FQNEAQ (reference sequence). The CDR3 runs 14 residues. CDR3 loop: CASSFRAGLETQYF. In DNA form, the CDR3 reads TGTGCCAGCAGCTTTAGAGCAGGCTTAGAGACCCAGTACTTC.

This sequence joins TRBV27 and TRBJ1-6; D is undetermined. Germline V CDR1 and CDR2: MNHEY, SMNVEV (reference sequence). The CDR3 runs 14 residues. Trimming removed 8 bases at V and 10 bases at J, with 18 bases between. The CDR3 sequence: CASSDGPRESPLHF. CDR3 DNA sequence: TGTGCCAGCTCTGACGGACCGCGGGAATCACCCCTCCACTTT.

The V call is TRBV7-8, the J call TRBJ2-1; 13 bases agree with TRBD2. Losses at the gene ends were 7 bases for V and 7 bases for J; bases not matched to a gene: 10. The germline V gene encodes CDR1 SGHVS and CDR2 FQNEAQ. The CDR3 loop spans 16 amino acids. The CDR3 region has the DNA TGTGCCAGCACCTTGGGCCAACTAGCGGGAGGGAATGAGCAGTTCTTC. Protein: CASTLGQLAGGNEQFF.